This paragraph reports one T cell receptor beta chain. Its antigen is still unknown. This entry belongs to a study of CD8 T cells in ankylosing spondylitis. Broader study findings: Disease-associated clones were CD8+ and fairly uncommon in peripheral blood. In ankylosing spondylitis patients, matched synovial fluid reportedly showed significant enrichment of disease-linked clones. A motif of seven or eight highly homologous TCR beta variants was seen as apparently characteristic of ankylosing spondylitis blood. Reactive arthritis synovial fluid and blood were previously reported to contain some motif variants.

The ends lost 6 bases at V and 6 bases at J; junction bases unmatched: 13. The CDR3 totals 15 residues. Germline CDR1 and CDR2: MDHEN and SYDVKM. Libraries for TCR beta were made by quantitative 5'-RACE with molecular barcodes. TCRdb re-called the 5' RACE reads through MiXCR, storing one row per CDR3 protein. The sample shows 700,000 to 1,000,000 distinct CDR3 sequences, roughly 12% of them seen only once. This TCR came from a male donor with ankylosing spondylitis. The sample was blood, either unsorted or a sorted T cell fraction (not recorded which). The chain uses TRBV28 and TRBJ2-5, with 7 bases fitting TRBD1. The CDR3 DNA is TGTGCCAGCAGCTCCCCCAGACAGGGCGTAAAGACCCAGTACTTC. Protein sequence: CASSSPRQGVKTQYF.